The 29 T cell receptor beta chains presented below share a single source sample, sequenced in a study of blood T cell repertoires in COVID-19. The assay was immunoSEQ multiplex PCR, and TCRdb's table has in-frame clones only and misses some. The data hold over 200,000 clones, with around nine tenths observed a single time. The specimen sequenced was PBMCs or T cells enriched from blood (not recorded which). Source of these receptors: a young man who had recovered from COVID-19.

This sequence joins TRBV10-3 and TRBJ2-1, with unresolved D. The germline V gene encodes CDR1 ENHRY and CDR2 SYGVKD. The ends were cut back, 6 bases at V and 5 bases at J, with 20 bases in the middle. CDR3 length: 16 residues. The chain's CDR3 is CAIRGIISSQDNEQFF. CDR3 nucleotide sequence: TGTGCCATCAGAGGAATCATTTCCTCCCAGGACAATGAGCAGTTCTTC.

Remarks on this clone: The sample contains more than one DNA sequence encoding this CDR3. J is TRBJ2-5 and V is TRBV7-3; 11 nucleotides align to TRBD2. Per the germline V gene, CDR1 is SGHTA and CDR2 is FQGTGA. There are 15 residues in the CDR3. Trimming at V came to 2 bases and at J to 1 base, leaving 0 bases not matched to a gene. CDR3 sequence reads: CASSLLAGGQETQYF. Here the CDR3 DNA reads TGTGCCAGCAGCTTACTAGCGGGGGGCCAAGAGACCCAGTACTTC.

The chain has TRBV7-9 and TRBJ2-3, with TRBD2 identical over 14 bases. CDR3 length equals 16 residues. The germline CDR1 and CDR2 sequences are SEHNR and FQNEAQ (reference sequence). The trim removed 1 base at V and 4 bases at J, leaving 1 base unmatched. The CDR3 DNA reads TGTGCCAGCAGCTTAGAGGGACTAGCGGGGGCAGATACGCAGTATTTT. Protein sequence: CASSLEGLAGADTQYF.

This chain connects TRBV3-1 (or the pseudogene TRBV3-2) to TRBJ2-1, with D maybe TRBD1 (6 bases). Looked up from germline, CDR1 is LGHDT and CDR2 is YNNKEL (reference sequence). The CDR3 consists of 13 residues. V was cut by 4 bases and J by 7 bases, with 11 bases left in between. CDR3 in amino acids: CASSLGQLNEQFF. The DNA of the CDR3 is TGTGCCAGCAGCCTCGGACAGTTAAATGAGCAGTTCTTC.

The V call is TRBV3-1 (or the pseudogene TRBV3-2), the J call TRBJ1-2; the match to TRBD1 covers 9 bases. CDR3 size: 14 residues. The ends lost 3 bases at V and 4 bases at J; junction bases unmatched: 3. The germline V gene has CDR1 LGHDT and CDR2 YNNKEL (reference sequence). The CDR3 nucleotides read TGTGCCAGCAGCCAGGCGGGACAGGGCTATGGCTACACCTTC. It is translated as CASSQAGQGYGYTF.

This chain joins TRBV19 and TRBJ2-7; 13 nucleotides line up with TRBD2. CDR1 is LNHDA and CDR2 is SQIVND in the germline V gene (reference sequence). The J segment lost 6 bases and the V segment lost 6 bases, leaving 5 bases of the junction unmatched. The CDR3 runs to 14 residues. The CDR3 bases are TGTGCCAGTAGCACTAGCGGGAGGGCATTCGAGCAGTACTTC. It specifies CASSTSGRAFEQYF.

The CDR3 nucleotides read TGCGCCAGCAGTGAGGTGCGGGGGGCCGGCGGGGAGCTGTTTTTT. Protein: CASSEVRGAGGELFF. The chain recombines TRBV10-1 with TRBJ2-2, with 8 bases lining up with TRBD2. In germline, CDR1 is WNHNN, CDR2 SYGVQD (reference sequence). The length of the CDR3 is 15 residues. V dropped 2 bases and J dropped 7; count of bases not matched to a gene: 6.

The chain joins TRBV18 to TRBJ2-2; 9 nucleotides align to TRBD1. This CDR3 is 15 amino acids long. Germline V gene sequence: CDR1 KGHSH, CDR2 LQKENI. The V and J ends lost 2 bases and 6 bases, in that order; junction bases with no gene match: 4. As DNA, the CDR3 is TGTGCCAGCTCACCAGGGACAGGGAGTTCCGGGGAGCTGTTTTTT. The encoded protein is CASSPGTGSSGELFF.

The chain combines TRBV27 with TRBJ2-3, with a weak D call TRBD1 (6 bases). Germline CDR1 MNHEY, CDR2 SMNVEV (reference sequence). Between the trimmed V and J ends, which lost 4 bases and 5 bases, there was a span of 13 bases. The CDR3 runs 14 residues. The CDR3 is CASSYRAVKDTQYF. CDR3 sequence (DNA): TGTGCCAGCAGTTACAGGGCAGTCAAAGATACGCAGTATTTT.

V is TRBV5-5 and J is TRBJ2-2, with 10 bases lining up with TRBD1. With 2 bases clipped from V and 6 bases from J, the junction kept 10 bases outside the gene matches. CDR3 length: 17 amino acids. The germline V gene has CDR1 SGHKS and CDR2 YYEKEE (reference sequence). CDR3 coding DNA: TGTGCCAGCAGCTTTTTGGGGACAGGGGACCTCCCCGGGGAGCTGTTTTTT. Its translation: CASSFLGTGDLPGELFF.

The chain couples TRBV2 to TRBJ1-1, with D possibly TRBD1 on 5 matching bases. The CDR3 totals 15 residues. V lost 4 bases, J lost 1 base, and 13 bases lay in between. Germline V gene lookup returns CDR1 SNHLY and CDR2 FYNNEI. The CDR3, as DNA: TGTGCCAGCAGTGCCCAACAGGCAGGGAACACTGAAGCTTTCTTT. Its protein product is CASSAQQAGNTEAFF.

The CDR3 coding sequence is TGTGCCAGCAGTGAGCCACCAAGAGGGAGTCGAACCTACGAGCAGTACTTC. This translates into CASSEPPRGSRTYEQYF. V is TRBV6-4 and J is TRBJ2-7, with D tentatively TRBD2 (5 bases). Germline V gives CDR1 MRHNA, CDR2 SNTAGT. V lost 3 bases, J lost 2 bases, and 20 bases lay in between. This CDR3 contains 17 residues.

The chain links TRBV4-3 to TRBJ2-7, with a possible D match to TRBD2 (5 bases). Germline V CDR1 and CDR2: LGHNA, YSLEER. Trimming removed 0 bases from V and 3 bases from J, with 9 bases in between. The CDR3 length is 14 residues. The CDR3 bases are TGCGCCAGCAGCCAAGATCGGGGTCTCTACGAGCAGTACTTC. This codes for CASSQDRGLYEQYF.

Here the CDR3 DNA reads TGTGCCAGCAGCTTTGACAGGGTCGAGACCCAGTACTTC. Its protein product is CASSFDRVETQYF. The rearrangement uses TRBV7-2 and TRBJ2-5, with 7 bases fitting TRBD1. The germline V gene has CDR1 SGHTA and CDR2 FQGNSA. This CDR3 is 13 amino acids long. The V segment lost 3 bases and the J segment 5 bases; nucleotides outside the gene matches: 3.

The chain carries TRBV27 and TRBJ2-7; 8 bases agree with TRBD2. CDR1 and CDR2 from the germline V gene are MNHEY and SMNVEV (reference sequence). The CDR3 is 16 residues long. The J segment lost 7 bases and the V segment lost 5 bases, leaving 16 bases of the junction unmatched. This CDR3 is CASSRGVAGPRGEQYF. CDR3 DNA: TGTGCCAGCAGTCGCGGGGTAGCGGGGCCTAGAGGGGAGCAGTACTTC.

V gene TRBV3-1 (or the pseudogene TRBV3-2) combines with J gene TRBJ1-2, with TRBD1 identical over 7 bases. Unmatched junction bases numbered 18, after V lost 4 bases and J lost 10 bases. CDR1 and CDR2 from the germline V gene are LGHDT and YNNKEL (reference sequence). The CDR3 runs 16 residues. The CDR3: CASSPTLYGGQVAYTF. The CDR3 nucleotides read TGTGCCAGCAGCCCCACTCTATATGGAGGACAGGTTGCCTACACCTTC.

This chain connects TRBV25-1 to TRBJ2-5; possible D gene TRBD2, 5 bases. V shed 3 bases and J shed 0 bases, with 11 bases lying between them. Germline CDR1 MGHDK, CDR2 SYGVNS. The CDR3 contains 15 residues. The CDR3 protein is CASSDSAVHQETQYF. The CDR3 region has the DNA TGTGCCAGCAGTGATTCAGCGGTCCACCAAGAGACCCAGTACTTC.

The gene calls are TRBV19 and TRBJ1-2, with TRBD1 as a possible D gene (6 bases). Trimming removed 3 bases from V and 8 bases from J, with 16 bases in between. In germline, CDR1 is LNHDA, CDR2 SQIVND (reference sequence). The length of the CDR3 is 14 residues. CDR3 in amino acids: CASSISGGGRGYTF. CDR3 sequence (DNA): TGTGCCAGTAGTATTTCTGGGGGCGGTCGAGGCTACACCTTC. Full variable domain (missing parts from reference TRBV19 and TRBJ1-2): DGGITQSPKYLFRKEGQNVTLSCEQNLNHDAMYWYRQDPGQGLRLIYYSQIVNDFQKGDIAEGYSVSREKKESFPLTVTSAQKNPTAFYLCASSISGGGRGYTFGSGTRLTVV.

The CDR3 loop reads CASSLQRSSYSPLHF. CDR3 in DNA: TGTGCCAGCAGTTTACAGCGCAGTTCCTATTCACCCCTCCACTTT. The V call is TRBV28, the J call TRBJ1-6; no reliable D call. The CDR3 spans 15 residues. Germline CDR1 MDHEN, CDR2 SYDVKM. The V and J ends lost 2 bases and 8 bases respectively, with 13 bases between them.

This chain joins TRBV7-3 and TRBJ2-7, with a weak D call TRBD2 (5 bases). Trimming removed 5 bases at V and 0 bases at J, with 11 bases between. CDR1 SGHTA and CDR2 FQGTGA come from the germline V gene. The CDR3 is 14 amino acids. CDR3 bases: TGTGCCAGCAGCCTGGCGGGCTTCTCCTACGAGCAGTACTTC. This codes for CASSLAGFSYEQYF.

This chain links TRBV30 with TRBJ1-5; D gene ambiguous. This CDR3 comprises 15 residues. Germline V gives CDR1 GTSNPN, CDR2 SVGIG (reference sequence). V was pared by 0 bases and J by 2 bases, with 11 bases between. In DNA, the CDR3 is TGTGCCTGGAGTGTTAAGCGGCAGGGCAATCAGCCCCAGCATTTT. As protein: CAWSVKRQGNQPQHF.

The chain links TRBV24-1 to TRBJ2-6; 12 nucleotides agree with TRBD1. The V gene end was trimmed by 5 bases and the J gene end by 2 bases; junction bases not matched to a gene: 9. The CDR3 is made up of 19 amino acids. Germline CDR1 reads KGHDR; CDR2 reads SFDVKD. The CDR3 bases are TGTGCCACCAGTGCATCTTGGGGACAGGGGGCCCCTGGGGCCAACGTCCTGACTTTC. It translates to CATSASWGQGAPGANVLTF.

The chain recombines TRBV5-4 with TRBJ2-7; perhaps TRBD1 as D (5 bases). Trimming removed 4 bases at V and 6 bases at J, with 20 bases between. The CDR3 contains 15 residues. The germline V gene encodes CDR1 SGHNT and CDR2 YYREEE (reference sequence). CDR3 protein: CASSEDTSRRGEQYF. The CDR3 coding sequence is TGTGCCAGCAGCGAAGACACCTCCCGAAGGGGCGAGCAGTACTTC.

This clone has only a few counts. This chain joins TRBV4-3 and TRBJ2-2, with 8 nucleotides matching TRBD2. CDR1 is LGHNA, CDR2 YSLEER, per germline. CDR3 length: 16 amino acids. After removal of 4 bases from V and 8 bases from J, the junction contained 12 bases not matched to a gene. CDR3 protein: CASSLAGTRNKGELFF. The CDR3 DNA follows: TGCGCCAGCAGCCTAGCCGGGACTAGGAATAAAGGGGAGCTGTTTTTT.

This clone was picked up one time. CDR3 sequence reads: CASSLNYRPSNTGELFF. The CDR3 DNA is TGCGCCAGCAGCTTAAATTACAGGCCTTCGAACACCGGGGAGCTGTTTTTT. V usage is TRBV4-3 and J usage is TRBJ2-2; TRBD1 is a possible D gene (5 bases). Germline V gives CDR1 LGHNA, CDR2 YSLEER. This CDR3 region has 17 residues. Trimming took 5 bases from V and 0 from J, leaving 16 bases between them.

V gene TRBV4-2 combines with J gene TRBJ1-4; 7 nucleotides agree with TRBD1. The V gene's germline CDR1 is LGHNA and CDR2 YNFKEQ. After removal of 2 bases from V and 5 bases from J, the junction contained 5 bases not matched to a gene. This CDR3 contains 15 residues. The CDR3 coding sequence is TGTGCCAGCAGCCAACCGGGACAGCGAAATGAAAAACTGTTTTTT. It yields the protein CASSQPGQRNEKLFF.

The rearrangement joins TRBV3-1 (or the pseudogene TRBV3-2) to TRBJ2-7; 8 bases are a match to TRBD2. Germline values: CDR1 LGHDT, CDR2 YNNKEL (reference sequence). This CDR3 contains 16 residues. Unmatched junction bases numbered 5, after V lost 1 base and J lost 0 bases. The CDR3: CASSQVRTSSSYEQYF. Here the CDR3 DNA reads TGTGCCAGCAGCCAAGTACGGACTAGCAGCTCCTACGAGCAGTACTTC.

The chain has TRBV18 and TRBJ1-5; possibly TRBD1 for D (6 bases). The CDR3 runs 14 residues. The germline V and J ends were trimmed by 6 bases and 1 base, with 10 bases remaining between them. CDR1 KGHSH and CDR2 LQKENI come from the germline V gene. The CDR3 protein is CASSATGSNQPQHF. CDR3 coding DNA: TGTGCCAGCTCCGCCACAGGGAGCAATCAGCCCCAGCATTTT.

The chain recombines TRBV9 with TRBJ2-1; 8 nucleotides line up with TRBD2. Germline lookup yields CDR1 SGDLS and CDR2 YYNGEE. This CDR3 comprises 13 residues. CDR3 protein: CASQAGDYNEQFF. The CDR3 nucleotides are TGTGCTTCGCAAGCGGGGGACTACAATGAGCAGTTCTTC.